The next 7 T cell receptor beta chains were all read from a single sample in a study of CD8 T cells in ankylosing spondylitis. No antigen has been identified for these receptors. TCRdb reprocessed the 5' RACE reads with MiXCR, giving one entry per CDR3 protein. Of around 140,000 distinct CDR3 sequences in the sample, roughly 18% were seen once. Findings and caveats of the study: In ankylosing spondylitis blood, a motif of 7 to 9 highly homologous TCR beta variants appeared characteristic.

Sequencing was carried out using blood, either unsorted or a sorted T cell fraction (not recorded which). The receptors here all came from a male donor with ankylosing spondylitis.

The table lists this clonotype with a few counts. The chain is built from TRBV12-3 or TRBV12-4 and TRBJ2-2, with 12 positions matching TRBD1. This CDR3 spans 15 amino acids. V was clipped by 6 bases and J by 6 bases; unmatched bases: 5. The CDR3 protein is CASSGTGGLAGELFF. The CDR3 coding sequence is TGTGCCAGCAGCGGGACAGGGGGCTTGGCCGGGGAGCTGTTTTTT.

This clonotype has ten or more counts. This chain uses TRBV29-1 with TRBJ2-1; no definite D call. CDR3 size: 12 residues. Trimming removed 4 bases from V and 2 bases from J, with 6 bases in between. Germline-derived CDR1 and CDR2 are SQVTM and ANQGSEA. As DNA, the CDR3 is TGCAGCGTTGTACCTGCCTACAATGAGCAGTTCTTC. Protein product: CSVVPAYNEQFF.

This clonotype was found a few times. The gene calls are TRBV29-1 and TRBJ2-7, with 7 bases that match TRBD1. Germline V CDR1 and CDR2: SQVTM, ANQGSEA. V dropped 6 bases and J dropped 3; count of bases not matched to a gene: 5. CDR3 length: 12 residues. CDR3 protein: CSVGAGGYEQYF. The CDR3 DNA follows: TGCAGCGTGGGGGCAGGGGGCTACGAGCAGTACTTC.

V is TRBV11-2 and J is TRBJ2-5, with D possibly being TRBD1 (5 bases). V was shortened by 0 bases and J by 3 bases, with 11 bases between the two germline ends. The germline CDR1 and CDR2 sequences are SGHAT and FQNNGV. CDR3 length: 15 residues. Here the CDR3 reads CASSLEAAGKETQYF. CDR3 coding DNA: TGTGCCAGCAGCTTAGAGGCGGCAGGGAAAGAGACCCAGTACTTC.

Concerning this clonotype: A read error may explain this, as a much larger clone is one base away. J is TRBJ2-3 and V is TRBV28, with D maybe TRBD1 (6 bases). The CDR3 runs to 18 residues. Germline CDR1 reads MDHEN; CDR2 reads SYDVKM. CDR3 amino acids: CGSSTLGPRTDGTDTQYF. CDR3 bases: TGTGGCAGCAGTACGCTGGGCCCTCGGACAGACGGCACAGATACGCAGTATTTT.

This chain connects TRBV28 to TRBJ2-7; either TRBD1 or TRBD2 may fit D (5 bases each). With 5 bases removed from V and 5 bases from J, the gap between germline ends came to 19 bases. Germline CDR1 and CDR2: MDHEN and SYDVKM. The CDR3 has 15 amino acids. In DNA, the CDR3 is TGTGCCAGCAGTCCCCTGTCGGGTCGGGGCCACGAGCAGTACTTC. Residues: CASSPLSGRGHEQYF.

This clonotype was observed a handful of times. The chain employs TRBV3-1 and TRBJ1-2, with unresolved D. The length of the CDR3 is 15 residues. Trimming took 7 bases from V and 3 from J, leaving 18 bases between them. Germline V gives CDR1 LGHDT, CDR2 YNNKEL (reference sequence). CDR3 DNA: TGTGCCAGCACCCCTCCTGGCAGGTCACACTATGGCTACACCTTC. Protein sequence: CASTPPGRSHYGYTF.